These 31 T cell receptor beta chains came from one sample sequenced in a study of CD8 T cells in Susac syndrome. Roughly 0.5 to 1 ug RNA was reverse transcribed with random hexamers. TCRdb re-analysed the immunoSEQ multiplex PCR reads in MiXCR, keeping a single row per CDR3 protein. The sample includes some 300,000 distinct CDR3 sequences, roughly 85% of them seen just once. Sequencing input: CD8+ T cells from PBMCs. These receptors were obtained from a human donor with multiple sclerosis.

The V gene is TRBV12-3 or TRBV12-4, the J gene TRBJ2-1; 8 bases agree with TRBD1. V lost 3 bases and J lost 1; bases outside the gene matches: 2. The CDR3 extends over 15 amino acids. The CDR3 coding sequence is TGTGCCAGCAGTTTGGGACAGGTTTCCTACAATGAGCAGTTCTTC. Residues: CASSLGQVSYNEQFF.

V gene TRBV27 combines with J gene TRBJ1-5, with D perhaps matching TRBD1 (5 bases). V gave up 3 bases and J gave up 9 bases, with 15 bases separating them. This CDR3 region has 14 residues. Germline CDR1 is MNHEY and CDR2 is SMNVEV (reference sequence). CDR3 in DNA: TGTGCCAGCAGTTTCTTATCAGGGTCCATGCCCCAGCATTTT. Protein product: CASSFLSGSMPQHF.

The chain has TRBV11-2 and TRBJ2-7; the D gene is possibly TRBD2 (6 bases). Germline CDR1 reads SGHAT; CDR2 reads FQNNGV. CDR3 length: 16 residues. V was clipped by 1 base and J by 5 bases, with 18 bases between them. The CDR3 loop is CASSLGQSGVLHEQYF. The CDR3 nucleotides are TGTGCCAGCAGCTTAGGTCAGTCGGGGGTACTCCACGAGCAGTACTTC.

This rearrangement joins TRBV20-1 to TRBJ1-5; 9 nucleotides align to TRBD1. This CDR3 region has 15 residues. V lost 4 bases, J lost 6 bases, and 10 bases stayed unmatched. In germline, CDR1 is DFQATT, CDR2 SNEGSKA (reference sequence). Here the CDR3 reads CSATPRQGEGQPQHF. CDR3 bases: TGCAGTGCTACTCCCCGACAGGGGGAAGGTCAGCCCCAGCATTTT.

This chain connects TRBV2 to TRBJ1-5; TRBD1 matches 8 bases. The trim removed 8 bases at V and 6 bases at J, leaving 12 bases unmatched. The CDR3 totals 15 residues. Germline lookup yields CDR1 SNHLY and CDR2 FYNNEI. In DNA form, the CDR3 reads TGTGCCAGCGCATATTTTACAGGGGGATCTCAGCCCCAGCATTTT. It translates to CASAYFTGGSQPQHF. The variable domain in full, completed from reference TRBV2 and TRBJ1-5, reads EPEVTQTPSHQVTQMGQEVILRCVPISNHLYFYWYRQILGQKVEFLVSFYNNEISEKSEIFDDQFSVERPDGSNFTLKIRSTKLEDSAMYFCASAYFTGGSQPQHFGDGTRLSIL.

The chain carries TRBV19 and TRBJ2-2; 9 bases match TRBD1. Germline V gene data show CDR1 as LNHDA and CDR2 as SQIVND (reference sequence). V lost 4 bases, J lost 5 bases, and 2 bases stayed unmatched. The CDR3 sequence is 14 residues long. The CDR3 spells CASSNDRGTGELFF. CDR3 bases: TGTGCCAGTAGTAATGACAGGGGGACCGGGGAGCTGTTTTTT. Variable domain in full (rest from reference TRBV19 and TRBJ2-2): DGGITQSPKYLFRKEGQNVTLSCEQNLNHDAMYWYRQDPGQGLRLIYYSQIVNDFQKGDIAEGYSVSREKKESFPLTVTSAQKNPTAFYLCASSNDRGTGELFFGEGSRLTVL.

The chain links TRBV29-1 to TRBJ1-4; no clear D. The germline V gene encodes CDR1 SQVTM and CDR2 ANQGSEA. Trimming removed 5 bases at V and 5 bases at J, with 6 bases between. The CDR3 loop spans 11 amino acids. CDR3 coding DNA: TGCAGCGTTCGATCCAATGAAAAACTGTTTTTT. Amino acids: CSVRSNEKLFF.

DNA of the CDR3: TGTGCCAGCCTCCCGGGTCTGAGTAACGAGCAGTACTTC. Amino acids: CASLPGLSNEQYF. The J gene is TRBJ2-7, the V gene TRBV2, with unresolved D. Germline CDR1 and CDR2: SNHLY and FYNNEI. The CDR3 runs 13 residues. Trimming stripped 8 bases from V and 5 bases from J, with 16 bases between.

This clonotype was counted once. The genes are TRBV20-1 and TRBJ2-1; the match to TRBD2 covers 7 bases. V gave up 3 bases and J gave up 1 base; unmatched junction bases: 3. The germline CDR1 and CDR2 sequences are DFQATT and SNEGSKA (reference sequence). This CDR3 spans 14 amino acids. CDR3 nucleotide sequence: TGCAGTGCTAGGGGACTATCATCCTACAATGAGCAGTTCTTC. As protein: CSARGLSSYNEQFF.

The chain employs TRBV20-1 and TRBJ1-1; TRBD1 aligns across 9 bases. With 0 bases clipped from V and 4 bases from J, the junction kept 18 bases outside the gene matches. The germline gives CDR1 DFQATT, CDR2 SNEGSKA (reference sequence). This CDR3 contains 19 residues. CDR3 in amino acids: CSARDTGGTKTGGSTEAFF. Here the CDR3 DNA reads TGCAGTGCTAGAGATACAGGGGGGACTAAAACAGGGGGCTCCACTGAAGCTTTCTTT.

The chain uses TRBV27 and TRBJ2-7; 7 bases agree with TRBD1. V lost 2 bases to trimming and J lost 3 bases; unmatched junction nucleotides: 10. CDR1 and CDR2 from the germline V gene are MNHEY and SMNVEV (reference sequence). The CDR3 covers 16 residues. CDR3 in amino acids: CASSLNFMGQSYEQYF. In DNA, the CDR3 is TGTGCCAGCAGTTTAAATTTTATGGGACAGAGCTACGAGCAGTACTTC.

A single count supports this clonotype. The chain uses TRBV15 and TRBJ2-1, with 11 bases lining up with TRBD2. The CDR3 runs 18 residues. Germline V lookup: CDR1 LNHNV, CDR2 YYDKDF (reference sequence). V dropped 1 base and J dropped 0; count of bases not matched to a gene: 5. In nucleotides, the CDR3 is TGTGCCACCAGCAGAGTTAGCGGGAGGGCGAGCTCCTACAATGAGCAGTTCTTC. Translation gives CATSRVSGRASSYNEQFF.

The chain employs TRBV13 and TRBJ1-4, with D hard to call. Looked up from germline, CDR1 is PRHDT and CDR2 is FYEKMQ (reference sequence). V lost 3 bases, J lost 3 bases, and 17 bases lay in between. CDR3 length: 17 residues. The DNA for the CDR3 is TGTGCCAGCAGCTTTAATACGGCTCCTACTCCTAATGAAAAACTGTTTTTT. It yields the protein CASSFNTAPTPNEKLFF.

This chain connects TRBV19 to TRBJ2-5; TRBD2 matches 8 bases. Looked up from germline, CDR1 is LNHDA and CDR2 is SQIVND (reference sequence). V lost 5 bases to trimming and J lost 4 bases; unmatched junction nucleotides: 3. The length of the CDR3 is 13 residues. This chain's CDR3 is CASSVLAGETQYF. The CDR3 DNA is TGTGCCAGTAGTGTTCTAGCGGGAGAGACCCAGTACTTC.

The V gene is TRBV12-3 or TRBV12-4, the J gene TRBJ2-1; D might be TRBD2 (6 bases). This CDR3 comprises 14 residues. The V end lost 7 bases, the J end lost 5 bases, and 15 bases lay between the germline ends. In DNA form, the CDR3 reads TGTGCCAGCACAAGGGACTCTTATGACAATGAGCAGTTCTTC. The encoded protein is CASTRDSYDNEQFF.

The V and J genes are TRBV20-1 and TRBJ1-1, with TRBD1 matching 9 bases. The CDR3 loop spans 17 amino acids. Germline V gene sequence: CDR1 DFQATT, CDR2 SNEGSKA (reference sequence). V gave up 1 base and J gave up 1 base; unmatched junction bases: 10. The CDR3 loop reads CSARGSEQGAWNTEAFF. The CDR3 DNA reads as TGCAGTGCTAGAGGCTCGGAACAGGGGGCATGGAACACTGAAGCTTTCTTT.

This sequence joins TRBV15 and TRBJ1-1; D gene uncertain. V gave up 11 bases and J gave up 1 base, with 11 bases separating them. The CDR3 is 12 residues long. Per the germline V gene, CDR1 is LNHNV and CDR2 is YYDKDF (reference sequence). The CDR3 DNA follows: TGTGCCGCCCAGGCCTCGAACACTGAAGCTTTCTTT. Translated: CAAQASNTEAFF.

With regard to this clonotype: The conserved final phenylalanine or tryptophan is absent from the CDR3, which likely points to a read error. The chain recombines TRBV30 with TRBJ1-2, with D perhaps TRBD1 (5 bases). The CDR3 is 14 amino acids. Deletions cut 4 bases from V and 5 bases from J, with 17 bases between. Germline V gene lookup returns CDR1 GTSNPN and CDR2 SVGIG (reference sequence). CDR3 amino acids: CAWTPGLGGYGYTS. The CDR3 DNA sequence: TGTGCCTGGACCCCGGGCCTGGGGGGATATGGCTACACCTCC.

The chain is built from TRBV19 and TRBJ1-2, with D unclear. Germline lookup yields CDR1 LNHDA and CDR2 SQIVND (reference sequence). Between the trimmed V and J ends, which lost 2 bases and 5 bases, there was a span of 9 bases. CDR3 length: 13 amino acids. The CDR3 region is CASSISPLYGYTF. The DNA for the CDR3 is TGTGCCAGTAGTATAAGTCCGCTTTATGGCTACACCTTC.

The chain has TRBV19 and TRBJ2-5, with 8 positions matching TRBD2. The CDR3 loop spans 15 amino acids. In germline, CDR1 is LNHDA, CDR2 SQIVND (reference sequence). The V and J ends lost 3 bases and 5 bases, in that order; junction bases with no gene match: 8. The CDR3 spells CASSIMAGGAETQYF. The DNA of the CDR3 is TGTGCCAGTAGTATTATGGCGGGAGGAGCGGAGACCCAGTACTTC.

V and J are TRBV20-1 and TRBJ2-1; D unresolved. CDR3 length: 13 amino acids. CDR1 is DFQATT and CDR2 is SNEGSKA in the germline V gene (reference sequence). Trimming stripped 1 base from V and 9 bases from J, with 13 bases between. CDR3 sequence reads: CSARAPVGSEQFF. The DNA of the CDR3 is TGCAGTGCTAGAGCGCCCGTGGGGTCTGAGCAGTTCTTC.

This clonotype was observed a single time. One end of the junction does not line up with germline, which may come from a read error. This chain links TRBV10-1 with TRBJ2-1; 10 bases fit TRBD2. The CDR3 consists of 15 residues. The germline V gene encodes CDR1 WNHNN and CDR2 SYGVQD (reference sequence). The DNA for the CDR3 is TGCGCCAGCAGTGAGCTAGCGGGAGTCCCCAATGGGCAGTTCTTC. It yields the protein CASSELAGVPNGQFF.

The CDR3, as DNA: TGCGCCAGCAGCCAAGATCCGGGGGGCGGTGAAAAACTGTTTTTT. Protein: CASSQDPGGGEKLFF. The chain recombines TRBV4-3 with TRBJ1-4, with a possible D match to TRBD1 (6 bases). V was trimmed by 0 bases and J by 7 bases, leaving 12 bases between them. This CDR3 has 15 residues. Germline V gives CDR1 LGHNA, CDR2 YSLEER.

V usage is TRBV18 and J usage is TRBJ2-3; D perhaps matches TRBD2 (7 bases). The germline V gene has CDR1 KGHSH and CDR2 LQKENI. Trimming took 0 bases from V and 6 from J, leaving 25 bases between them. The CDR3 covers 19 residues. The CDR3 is CASSPPERDPTPGGDTQYF. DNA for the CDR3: TGTGCCAGCTCACCACCGGAGCGGGACCCCACCCCGGGGGGCGATACGCAGTATTTT.

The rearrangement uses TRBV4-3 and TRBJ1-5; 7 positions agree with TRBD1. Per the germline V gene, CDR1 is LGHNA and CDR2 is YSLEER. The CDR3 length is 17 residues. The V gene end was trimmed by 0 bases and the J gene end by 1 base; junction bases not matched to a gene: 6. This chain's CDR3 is CASSQDRTGLSNQPQHF. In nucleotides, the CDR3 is TGCGCCAGCAGCCAAGATAGGACAGGCTTAAGCAATCAGCCCCAGCATTTT.

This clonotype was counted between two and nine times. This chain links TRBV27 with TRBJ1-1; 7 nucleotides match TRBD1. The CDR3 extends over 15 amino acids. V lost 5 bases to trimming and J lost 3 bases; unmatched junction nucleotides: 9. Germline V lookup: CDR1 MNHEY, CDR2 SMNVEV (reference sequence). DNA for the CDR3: TGTGCCAGCAGTCCCTGGGACAGCCGGTACACTGAAGCTTTCTTT. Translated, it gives CASSPWDSRYTEAFF.

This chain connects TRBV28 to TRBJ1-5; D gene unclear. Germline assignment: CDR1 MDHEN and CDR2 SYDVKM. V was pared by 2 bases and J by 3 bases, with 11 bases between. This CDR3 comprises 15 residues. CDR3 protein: CASSLPTDFNQPQHF. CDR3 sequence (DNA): TGTGCCAGCAGTTTACCGACGGATTTCAATCAGCCCCAGCATTTT.

The CDR3 is CASSRLSLTGVDEQFF. In DNA form, the CDR3 reads TGCGCCAGCAGCCGACTCTCACTGACAGGGGTGGATGAGCAGTTCTTC. This sequence joins TRBV4-1 and TRBJ2-1; TRBD1 matches at 8 bases. Germline V gene data show CDR1 as MGHRA and CDR2 as YSYEKL. The junction had 13 bases not matched to a gene; V was cut back by 4 bases and J by 8 bases. The CDR3 extends over 16 amino acids.

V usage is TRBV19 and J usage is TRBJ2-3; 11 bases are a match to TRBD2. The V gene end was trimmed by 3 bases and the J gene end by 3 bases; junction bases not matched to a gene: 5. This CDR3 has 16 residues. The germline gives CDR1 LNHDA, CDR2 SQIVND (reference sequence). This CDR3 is CASSILAGGVTDTQYF. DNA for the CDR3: TGTGCCAGTAGTATCCTAGCGGGAGGAGTGACAGATACGCAGTATTTT.

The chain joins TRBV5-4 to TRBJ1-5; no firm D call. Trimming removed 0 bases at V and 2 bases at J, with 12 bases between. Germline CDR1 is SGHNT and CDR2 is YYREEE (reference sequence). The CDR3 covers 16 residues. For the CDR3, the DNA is TGTGCCAGCAGCTTGGAAAGACAAGTTCGCAATCAGCCCCAGCATTTT. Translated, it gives CASSLERQVRNQPQHF.

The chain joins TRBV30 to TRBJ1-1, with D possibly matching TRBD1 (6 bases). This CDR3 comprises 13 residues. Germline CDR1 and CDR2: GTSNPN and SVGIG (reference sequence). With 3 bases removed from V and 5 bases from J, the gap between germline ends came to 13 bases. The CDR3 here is CAWSADSGTEAFF. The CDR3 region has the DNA TGTGCCTGGAGCGCGGACAGCGGGACTGAAGCTTTCTTT.